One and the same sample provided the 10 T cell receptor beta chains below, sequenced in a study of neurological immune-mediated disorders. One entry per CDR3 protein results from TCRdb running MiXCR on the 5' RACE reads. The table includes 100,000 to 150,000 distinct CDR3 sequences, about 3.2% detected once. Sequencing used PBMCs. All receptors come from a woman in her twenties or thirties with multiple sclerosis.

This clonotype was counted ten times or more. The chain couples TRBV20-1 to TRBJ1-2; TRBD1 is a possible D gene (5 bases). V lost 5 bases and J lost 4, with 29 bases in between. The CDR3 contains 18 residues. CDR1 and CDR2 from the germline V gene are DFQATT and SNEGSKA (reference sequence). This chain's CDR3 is CSADGVGGTSTGGYGYTF. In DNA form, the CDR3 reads TGCAGTGCTGACGGGGTGGGAGGGACGTCAACGGGGGGCTATGGCTACACCTTC.

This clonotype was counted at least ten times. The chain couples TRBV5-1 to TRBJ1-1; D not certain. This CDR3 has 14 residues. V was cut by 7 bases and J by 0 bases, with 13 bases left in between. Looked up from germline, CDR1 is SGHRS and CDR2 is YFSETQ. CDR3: CASRLDSVNTEAFF. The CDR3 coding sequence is TGCGCCAGCCGGCTCGATTCGGTGAACACTGAAGCTTTCTTT.

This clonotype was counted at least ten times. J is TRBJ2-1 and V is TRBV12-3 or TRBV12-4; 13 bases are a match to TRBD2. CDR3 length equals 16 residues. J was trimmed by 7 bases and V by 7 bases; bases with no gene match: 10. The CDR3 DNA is TGTGCCAGCAAACTAGCGGGGGGGCTGGGTCGAAATGAGCAGTTCTTC. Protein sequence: CASKLAGGLGRNEQFF.

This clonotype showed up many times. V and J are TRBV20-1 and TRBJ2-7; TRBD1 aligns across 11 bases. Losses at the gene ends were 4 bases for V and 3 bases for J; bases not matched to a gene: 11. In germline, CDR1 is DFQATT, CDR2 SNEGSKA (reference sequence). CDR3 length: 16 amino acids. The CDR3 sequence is CSAKGLPGQGVYEQYF. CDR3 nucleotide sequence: TGCAGTGCTAAAGGTCTACCGGGACAGGGGGTCTACGAGCAGTACTTC.

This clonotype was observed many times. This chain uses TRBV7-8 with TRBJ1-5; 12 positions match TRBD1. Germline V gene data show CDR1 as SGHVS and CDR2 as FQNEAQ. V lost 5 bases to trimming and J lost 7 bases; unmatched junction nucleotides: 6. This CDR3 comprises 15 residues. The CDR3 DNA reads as TGTGCCAGCAGCGGCCCCGGGACAGGGGGCCAGCCCCAGCATTTT. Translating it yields CASSGPGTGGQPQHF.

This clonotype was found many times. DNA of the CDR3: TGTGCCAGCAGCTCTCCACTAGAGAACACCGGGGAGCTGTTTTTT. Encoded protein: CASSSPLENTGELFF. The rearrangement links TRBV7-9 to TRBJ2-2; weak D call: TRBD2 (5 bases). With 4 bases removed from V and 1 base from J, the gap between germline ends came to 10 bases. Germline-derived CDR1 and CDR2 are SEHNR and FQNEAQ (reference sequence). The CDR3 totals 15 residues.

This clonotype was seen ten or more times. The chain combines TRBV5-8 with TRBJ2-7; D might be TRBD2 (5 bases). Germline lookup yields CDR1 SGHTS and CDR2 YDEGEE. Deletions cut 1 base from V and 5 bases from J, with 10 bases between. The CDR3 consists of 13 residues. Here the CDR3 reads CASSLREPHEQYF. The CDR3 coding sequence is TGTGCCAGCAGCTTGCGGGAACCCCACGAGCAGTACTTC.

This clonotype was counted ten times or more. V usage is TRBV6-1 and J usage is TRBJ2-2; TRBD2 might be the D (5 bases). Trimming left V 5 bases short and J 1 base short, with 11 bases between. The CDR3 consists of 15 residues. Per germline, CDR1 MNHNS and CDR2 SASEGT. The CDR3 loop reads CASSLGGWNTGELFF. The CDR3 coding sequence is TGTGCCAGCAGTTTAGGAGGCTGGAACACCGGGGAGCTGTTTTTT.

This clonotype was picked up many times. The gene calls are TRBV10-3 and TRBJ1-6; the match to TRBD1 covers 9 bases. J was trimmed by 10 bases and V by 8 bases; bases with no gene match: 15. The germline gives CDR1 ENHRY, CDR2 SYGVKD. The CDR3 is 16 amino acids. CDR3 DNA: TGTGCCATCTCCACTGGCTCGGGACAGGGTCACTCACCCCTCCACTTT. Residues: CAISTGSGQGHSPLHF.

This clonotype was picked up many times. Here the CDR3 reads CASSRERRRKNTEAFF. The CDR3 DNA sequence: TGTGCCAGCAGTAGGGAGAGGCGACGGAAGAACACTGAAGCTTTCTTT. The rearrangement uses TRBV7-8 and TRBJ1-1; no clear D gene. The germline V and J ends were trimmed by 6 bases and 1 base, with 18 bases remaining between them. Germline assignment: CDR1 SGHVS and CDR2 FQNEAQ. The CDR3 totals 16 residues.